This entry features one TCR beta chain sequence. This CDR3 comprises 16 residues. Germline V gives CDR1 SGHVS, CDR2 FNYEAQ. The ends were cut back, 2 bases at V and 1 base at J, with 11 bases in the middle. The sample is drawn from a study of blood T cell repertoires in COVID-19. On the study more broadly: Acute and convalescent COVID-19 samples came from the United States, Italy and Spain. Nucleic acid was either cDNA or gDNA, and it came from T cells, B-cell-depleted T cells, or PBMCs.

As handled by the study authors: Estimation of nucleated cell counts relied on the amplification of reference gene primers. TCRdb keeps only in-frame clones here, not all; method: immunoSEQ multiplex PCR. V and J calls plus clone size are reproduced from that table; the DNA served to infer D and trimming. Of 250,000 to 300,000 clones listed, 81% are singletons. The sequence derives from a woman aged 60-70 years with active or convalescent COVID-19. Source material: peripheral blood. The rearrangement links TRBV7-6 to TRBJ2-2; D is perhaps TRBD1 (6 bases). This CDR3 is CASSLTGLRNTGELFF. DNA of the CDR3: TGTGCCAGCAGCTTAACAGGGCTACGGAACACCGGGGAGCTGTTTTTT. The full variable domain, completed using reference TRBV7-6 and TRBJ2-2, is GAGVSQSPRYKVTKRGQDVALRCDPISGHVSLYWYRQALGQGPEFLTYFNYEAQQDKSGLPNDRFSAERPEGSISTLTIQRTEQRDSAMYRCASSLTGLRNTGELFFGEGSRLTVL.